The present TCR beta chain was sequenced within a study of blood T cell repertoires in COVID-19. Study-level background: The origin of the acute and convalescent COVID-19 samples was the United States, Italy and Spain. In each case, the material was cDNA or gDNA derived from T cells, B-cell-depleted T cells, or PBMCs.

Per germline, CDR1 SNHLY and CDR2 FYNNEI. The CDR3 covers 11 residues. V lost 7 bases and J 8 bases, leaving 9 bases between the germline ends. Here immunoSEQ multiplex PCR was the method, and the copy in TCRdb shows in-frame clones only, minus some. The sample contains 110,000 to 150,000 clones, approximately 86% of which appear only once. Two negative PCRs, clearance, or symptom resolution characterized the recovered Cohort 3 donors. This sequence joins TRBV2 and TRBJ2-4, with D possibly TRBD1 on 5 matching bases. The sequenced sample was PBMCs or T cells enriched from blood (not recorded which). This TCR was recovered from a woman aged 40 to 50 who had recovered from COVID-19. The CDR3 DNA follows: TGTGCCAGCATTTCCAGGGACATTCAGTACTTC. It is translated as CASISRDIQYF.